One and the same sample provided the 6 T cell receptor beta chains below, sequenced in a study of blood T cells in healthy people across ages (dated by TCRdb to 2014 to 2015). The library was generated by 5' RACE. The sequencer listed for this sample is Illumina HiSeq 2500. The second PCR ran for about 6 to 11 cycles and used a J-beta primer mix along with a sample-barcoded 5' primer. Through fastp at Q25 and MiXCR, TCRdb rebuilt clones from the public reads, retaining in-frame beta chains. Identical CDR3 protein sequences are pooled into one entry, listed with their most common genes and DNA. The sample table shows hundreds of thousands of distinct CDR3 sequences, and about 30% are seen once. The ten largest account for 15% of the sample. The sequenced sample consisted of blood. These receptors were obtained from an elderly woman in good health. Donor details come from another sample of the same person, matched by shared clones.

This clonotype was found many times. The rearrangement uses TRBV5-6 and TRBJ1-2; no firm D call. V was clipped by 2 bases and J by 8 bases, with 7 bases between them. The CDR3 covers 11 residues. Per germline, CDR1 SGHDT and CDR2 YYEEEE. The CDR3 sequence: CASSFMSGYTF. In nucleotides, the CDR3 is TGTGCCAGCAGCTTTATGTCCGGCTACACCTTC.

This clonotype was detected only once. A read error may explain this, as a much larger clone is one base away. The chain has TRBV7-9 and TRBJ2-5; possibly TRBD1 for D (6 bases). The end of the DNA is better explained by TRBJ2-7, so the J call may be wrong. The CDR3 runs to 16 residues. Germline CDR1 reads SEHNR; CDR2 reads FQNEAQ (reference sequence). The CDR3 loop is CASSPPGTSVSNEQYF. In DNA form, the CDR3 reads TGTGCCAGCAGCCCACCCGGGACATCAGTCTCCAACGAGCAGTACTTC.

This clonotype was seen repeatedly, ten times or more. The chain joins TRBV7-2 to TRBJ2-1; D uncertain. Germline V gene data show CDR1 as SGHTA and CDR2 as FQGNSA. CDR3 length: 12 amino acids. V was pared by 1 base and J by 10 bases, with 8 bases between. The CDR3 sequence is CASSLGPTEQFF. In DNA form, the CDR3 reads TGTGCCAGCAGCTTAGGACCCACAGAGCAGTTCTTC.

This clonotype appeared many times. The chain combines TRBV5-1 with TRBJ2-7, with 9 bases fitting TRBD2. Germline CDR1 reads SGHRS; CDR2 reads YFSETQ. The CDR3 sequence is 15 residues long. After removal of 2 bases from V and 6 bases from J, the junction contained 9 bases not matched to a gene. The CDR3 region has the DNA TGCGCCAGCAGCTTTGATGGCGGGGGGGCAAGCGAGCAGTACTTC. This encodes CASSFDGGGASEQYF. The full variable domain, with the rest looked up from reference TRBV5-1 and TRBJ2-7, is KAGVTQTPRYLIKTRGQQVTLSCSPISGHRSVSWYQQTPGQGLQFLFEYFSETQRNKGNFPGRFSGRQFSNSRSEMNVSTLELGDSALYLCASSFDGGGASEQYFGPGTRLTVT.

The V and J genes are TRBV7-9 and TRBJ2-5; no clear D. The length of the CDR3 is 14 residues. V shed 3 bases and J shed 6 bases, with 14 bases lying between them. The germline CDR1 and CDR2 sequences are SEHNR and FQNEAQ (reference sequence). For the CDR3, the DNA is TGTGCCAGCAGCTTGTCTCCATACCGGAAGACCCAGTACTTC. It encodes CASSLSPYRKTQYF.

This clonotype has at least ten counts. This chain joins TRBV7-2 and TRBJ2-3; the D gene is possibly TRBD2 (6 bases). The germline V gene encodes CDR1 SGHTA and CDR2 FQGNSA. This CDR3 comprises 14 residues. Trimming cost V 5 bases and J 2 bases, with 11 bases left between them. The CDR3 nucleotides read TGTGCCAGCAGCCCTAGCGCTTTCACAGATACGCAGTATTTT. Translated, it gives CASSPSAFTDTQYF.